The clone carrying this TCR beta chain was seen more than once but under ten times. Its antigen is as yet unknown. Each CDR3 protein is one row after TCRdb ran MiXCR on the RT-PCR reads. The data show about 530,000 distinct CDR3 sequences, about an eighth seen once. The source of the sample is a study of response to subunit inactivated influenza vaccine. Study results and caveats: Only a handful of new T cells, the authors suggested, are recruited with each seasonal influenza vaccination.

There are 14 residues in the CDR3. The trim removed 6 bases at V and 2 bases at J, leaving 4 bases unmatched. CDR1 SGHTA and CDR2 FQGNSA come from the germline V gene. V gene TRBV7-2 combines with J gene TRBJ2-7, with TRBD1 matching 10 bases. The sample consisted of PBMCs from blood, taken roughly 6 weeks after vaccination. This clonotype originated in a man over 45 who received an inactivated influenza vaccine. The CDR3 DNA reads as TGTGCCAGCAGTTACGACAGGGGGCCCTACGAGCAGTACTTC. The encoded protein is CASSYDRGPYEQYF.